The 21 T cell receptor beta chains reported below all come from one sample, sequenced in a study of TIL therapy for anti-PD-1-resistant metastatic lung cancer. The immunoSEQ assay was v3. Method: immunoSEQ multiplex PCR; TCRdb's copy keeps in-frame clones and lacks some. The profile covers just over 45,000 clones, with roughly 85% appearing a single time and over 12% taken by the ten largest. Stated time point: pre-treatment sample, taken before nivolumab and TIL therapy. The sample was blood, taken at baseline. These receptors all stem from a man in his 70s with non-small cell lung cancer.

The V call is TRBV6-1, the J call TRBJ2-7; weak D call: TRBD2 (7 bases). The germline V and J ends were trimmed by 0 bases and 0 bases, with 27 bases remaining between them. The CDR3 is 21 residues long. Germline V CDR1 and CDR2: MNHNS, SASEGT. CDR3 in DNA: TGTGCCAGCAGTGAAGCGTTCTACGGGACTATCATCCTAGGGGGCTCCTACGAGCAGTACTTC. This encodes CASSEAFYGTIILGGSYEQYF.

The chain employs TRBV28 and TRBJ1-4, with D possibly matching TRBD1 (5 bases). From germline, CDR1 is MDHEN and CDR2 SYDVKM. The CDR3 runs to 15 residues. The V gene lost 5 bases and the J gene lost 3 bases, with 13 bases spanning the gap. The CDR3 DNA reads as TGTGCCAGCAGTCTCCACGGGACTTCTAATGAAAAACTGTTTTTT. Amino acid sequence: CASSLHGTSNEKLFF. Complete variable domain (other parts from reference TRBV28 and TRBJ1-4): DVKVTQSSRYLVKRTGEKVFLECVQDMDHENMFWYRQDPGLGLRLIYFSYDVKMKEKGDIPEGYSVSREKKERFSLILESASTNQTSMYLCASSLHGTSNEKLFFGSGTQLSVL.

The chain recombines TRBV19 with TRBJ2-1; D ambiguous. The CDR3 consists of 16 residues. Germline values: CDR1 LNHDA, CDR2 SQIVND (reference sequence). The V end was cut by 2 bases, the J end by 1 base, with 12 bases between. Written as DNA, the CDR3 is TGTGCCAGTAGTATAAATCCCCCTGGGTCCTACAATGAGCAGTTCTTC. Translated: CASSINPPGSYNEQFF. The full variable domain, its missing parts supplied by reference TRBV19 and TRBJ2-1, is DGGITQSPKYLFRKEGQNVTLSCEQNLNHDAMYWYRQDPGQGLRLIYYSQIVNDFQKGDIAEGYSVSREKKESFPLTVTSAQKNPTAFYLCASSINPPGSYNEQFFGPGTRLTVL.

The rearrangement links TRBV28 to TRBJ1-3; 10 bases line up with TRBD1. Germline V gene data show CDR1 as MDHEN and CDR2 as SYDVKM. Trimming removed 3 bases from V and 0 bases from J; junction bases left unmatched: 2. The CDR3 spans 16 residues. The CDR3 bases are TGTGCCAGCAGTTTGTGGGACAGGGGCTCTGGAAACACCATATATTTT. Residues: CASSLWDRGSGNTIYF.

Details on this clone: The sample has other DNA sequences that encode this CDR3 too. The chain employs TRBV28 and TRBJ1-2; no firm D call. The CDR3 totals 11 residues. V lost 3 bases to trimming and J lost 2 bases, with 1 base between them. Germline CDR1 MDHEN, CDR2 SYDVKM. The CDR3 nucleotides read TGTGCCAGCAGTTTGAACTATGGCTACACCTTC. Its translation is CASSLNYGYTF.

This clone was observed at least ten times. The gene calls are TRBV21-1 and TRBJ1-1. TRBV21-1 is noted as a pseudogene. The length of the CDR3 is 14 residues. The CDR3 nucleotides are TGTGCCAGCAGCAACGCCGGGAAGAACACTGAAGCTTTCTTT. Translating it yields CASSNAGKNTEAFF.

The chain uses TRBV9 and TRBJ2-5; 8 positions agree with TRBD2. Germline V gene sequence: CDR1 SGDLS, CDR2 YYNGEE. CDR3 size: 16 residues. Unmatched junction bases numbered 11, after V lost 4 bases and J lost 3 bases. DNA of the CDR3: TGTGCCAGCAGCCCATCAAACGGACTAGCCGAAGAGACCCAGTACTTC. It encodes CASSPSNGLAEETQYF.

This clone was counted once. The chain carries TRBV7-3 and TRBJ2-1, with D possibly TRBD2 on 6 matching bases. V was trimmed by 1 base and J by 5 bases, leaving 21 bases between them. This CDR3 is built from 18 residues. The germline CDR1 and CDR2 sequences are SGHTA and FQGTGA. The CDR3 region has the DNA TGTGCCAGCAGCTTAATGAGCGGGTCAGGCCAGCTAGACAATGAGCAGTTCTTC. It encodes CASSLMSGSGQLDNEQFF.

The chain joins TRBV18 to TRBJ2-7, with TRBD1 matching over 9 bases. This CDR3 is 14 amino acids long. CDR1 is KGHSH, CDR2 LQKENI, per germline. J gave up 3 bases and V 4 bases, and 4 bases lay outside the gene matches. CDR3 in amino acids: CASSLTGQGYEQYF. In DNA form, the CDR3 reads TGTGCCAGCTCACTAACGGGACAGGGCTACGAGCAGTACTTC. Using reference TRBV18 and TRBJ2-7 for the parts outside the CDR3, the full variable domain is NAGVMQNPRHLVRRRGQEARLRCSPMKGHSHVYWYRQLPEEGLKFMVYLQKENIIDESGMPKERFSAEFPKEGPSILRIQQVVRGDSAAYFCASSLTGQGYEQYFGPGTRLTVT.

This clone was seen only once. The chain is built from TRBV19 and TRBJ2-3; TRBD2 might be the D (6 bases). The CDR3 extends over 15 amino acids. Trimming took 5 bases from V and 0 from J, leaving 12 bases between them. Per germline, CDR1 LNHDA and CDR2 SQIVND (reference sequence). The CDR3: CASSDGGASTDTQYF. Written as DNA, the CDR3 is TGTGCCAGTAGTGACGGCGGGGCTAGCACAGATACGCAGTATTTT.

The chain combines TRBV5-1 with TRBJ2-7, with D possibly called TRBD1 or TRBD2 (5 bases each). The CDR3 runs to 11 residues. Germline CDR1 reads SGHRS; CDR2 reads YFSETQ. Trimming removed 4 bases at V and 3 bases at J, with 5 bases between. The DNA of the CDR3 is TGCGCCAGCAGCGGGGGCTACGAGCAGTACTTC. Amino acid sequence: CASSGGYEQYF.

The chain employs TRBV7-9 and TRBJ1-4, with TRBD1 identical over 7 bases. V lost 5 bases to trimming and J lost 4 bases; unmatched junction nucleotides: 10. Germline CDR1 and CDR2: SEHNR and FQNEAQ (reference sequence). The CDR3 spans 16 residues. The CDR3, as DNA: TGTGCCAGCAGCACAGGGGAGATAGGTATTAATGAAAAACTGTTTTTT. Protein product: CASSTGEIGINEKLFF.

The rearrangement uses TRBV6-1 and TRBJ2-7; D may be TRBD2 (6 bases). The germline V gene has CDR1 MNHNS and CDR2 SASEGT. The V and J ends lost 9 bases and 6 bases respectively, with 12 bases between them. The CDR3 consists of 11 residues. In DNA form, the CDR3 reads TGTGCCAGGGGGGAGGTGGGCGAGCAGTACTTC. This sequence encodes CARGEVGEQYF.

The chain is built from TRBV29-1 and TRBJ1-2; D unclear. From germline, CDR1 is SQVTM and CDR2 ANQGSEA. This CDR3 spans 10 amino acids. Trimming removed 4 bases at V and 8 bases at J, with 8 bases between. This CDR3 is CSVGPGGYTF. The CDR3, as DNA: TGCAGCGTTGGTCCGGGCGGCTACACCTTC.

The rearrangement links TRBV5-1 to TRBJ1-1; the D gene is possibly TRBD1 (5 bases). CDR3 length: 14 residues. V lost 0 bases to trimming and J lost 2 bases, with 8 bases between them. Germline values: CDR1 SGHRS, CDR2 YFSETQ. CDR3 protein: CASSLGDFNTEAFF. The CDR3 DNA follows: TGCGCCAGCAGCTTGGGGGACTTTAACACTGAAGCTTTCTTT.

The rearrangement links TRBV21-1 to TRBJ1-2; TRBD1, the table's D call, was not compared with the DNA. TRBV21-1 is described as a pseudogene. The CDR3 runs 15 residues. The DNA of the CDR3 is TGTGCCAGCAGATCATACAGGGGTCCAAACTATGGCTACACCTTC. Translated, it gives CASRSYRGPNYGYTF.

The rearrangement links TRBV2 to TRBJ2-5; 8 positions agree with TRBD2. Germline V lookup: CDR1 SNHLY, CDR2 FYNNEI. V lost 7 bases, J lost 2 bases, and 9 bases stayed unmatched. There are 15 residues in the CDR3. The CDR3 sequence: CASKDSGTEQETQYF. The CDR3 region has the DNA TGTGCCAGCAAGGATAGCGGGACCGAACAAGAGACCCAGTACTTC.

The gene calls are TRBV19 and TRBJ2-3, with D unclear. Germline V gene sequence: CDR1 LNHDA, CDR2 SQIVND (reference sequence). The CDR3 runs to 14 residues. V dropped 5 bases and J dropped 2 bases, with 11 bases sitting between them. The CDR3 reads CASSSRWLTDTQYF. The CDR3 DNA reads as TGTGCCAGTAGTTCCCGGTGGCTCACAGATACGCAGTATTTT.

This clone has a handful of counts. The chain uses TRBV6-5 and TRBJ1-1; D possibly corresponds to TRBD1 (5 bases). Between the trimmed V and J ends, which lost 6 bases and 4 bases, there was a span of 12 bases. The CDR3 loop spans 13 amino acids. Germline lookup yields CDR1 MNHEY and CDR2 SVGAGI. The CDR3 region is CASRGVVGTEAFF. The CDR3 nucleotides read TGTGCCAGCAGAGGGGTAGTTGGCACTGAAGCTTTCTTT.

This clone has just one count. The V call is TRBV27, the J call TRBJ2-1, with a possible D match to TRBD2 (6 bases). Trimming removed 5 bases at V and 7 bases at J, with 12 bases between. In germline, CDR1 is MNHEY, CDR2 SMNVEV (reference sequence). The CDR3 spans 13 residues. CDR3 region: CASSGTPKNEQFF. For the CDR3, the DNA is TGTGCCAGCAGTGGGACTCCGAAAAATGAGCAGTTCTTC.

The chain links TRBV29-1 to TRBJ2-5, with no clear D. The DNA end lines up better with TRBJ2-7; the J call may be wrong. CDR1 and CDR2 (germline): SQVTM, ANQGSEA. The CDR3 extends over 12 amino acids. CDR3 region: CSVGPYPYEQYF. CDR3 sequence (DNA): TGCAGCGTTGGACCATACCCCTACGAGCAGTACTTC.